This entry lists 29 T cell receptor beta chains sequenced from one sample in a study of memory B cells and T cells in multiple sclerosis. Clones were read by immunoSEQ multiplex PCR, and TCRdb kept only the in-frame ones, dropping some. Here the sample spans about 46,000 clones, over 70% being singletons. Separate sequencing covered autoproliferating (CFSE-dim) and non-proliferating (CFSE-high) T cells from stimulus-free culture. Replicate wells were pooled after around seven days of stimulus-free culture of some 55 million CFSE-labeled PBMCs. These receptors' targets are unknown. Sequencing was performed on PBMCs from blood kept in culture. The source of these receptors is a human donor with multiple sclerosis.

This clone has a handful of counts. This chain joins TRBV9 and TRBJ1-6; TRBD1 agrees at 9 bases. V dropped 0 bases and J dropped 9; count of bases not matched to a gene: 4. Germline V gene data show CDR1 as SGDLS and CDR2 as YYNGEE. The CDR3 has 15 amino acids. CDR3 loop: CASSVAVTGGSPLHF. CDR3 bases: TGTGCCAGCAGCGTAGCCGTGACAGGGGGTTCACCCCTCCACTTT.

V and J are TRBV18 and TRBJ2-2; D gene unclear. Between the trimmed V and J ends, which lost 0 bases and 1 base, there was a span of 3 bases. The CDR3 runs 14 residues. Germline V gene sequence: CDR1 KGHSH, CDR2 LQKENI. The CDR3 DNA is TGTGCCAGCTCACCACCGGAGAACACCGGGGAGCTGTTTTTT. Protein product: CASSPPENTGELFF. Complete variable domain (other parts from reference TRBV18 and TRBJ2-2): NAGVMQNPRHLVRRRGQEARLRCSPMKGHSHVYWYRQLPEEGLKFMVYLQKENIIDESGMPKERFSAEFPKEGPSILRIQQVVRGDSAAYFCASSPPENTGELFFGEGSRLTVL.

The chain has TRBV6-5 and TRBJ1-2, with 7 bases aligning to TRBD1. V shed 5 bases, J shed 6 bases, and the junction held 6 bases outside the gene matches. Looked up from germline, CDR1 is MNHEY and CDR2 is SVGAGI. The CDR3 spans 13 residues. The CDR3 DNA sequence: TGTGCCAGCAGTCATAGAGGGGGCGATGGCTACACCTTC. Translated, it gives CASSHRGGDGYTF.

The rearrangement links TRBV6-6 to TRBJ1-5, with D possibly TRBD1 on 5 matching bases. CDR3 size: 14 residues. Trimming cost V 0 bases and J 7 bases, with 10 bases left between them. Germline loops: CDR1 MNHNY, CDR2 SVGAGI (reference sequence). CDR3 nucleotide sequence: TGTGCCAGCAGTTACTCGGGGGGGGTGCAGCCCCAGCATTTT. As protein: CASSYSGGVQPQHF.

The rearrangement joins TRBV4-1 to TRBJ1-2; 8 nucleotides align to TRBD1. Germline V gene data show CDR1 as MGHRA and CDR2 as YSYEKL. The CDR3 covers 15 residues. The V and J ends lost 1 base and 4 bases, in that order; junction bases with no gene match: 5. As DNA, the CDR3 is TGCGCCAGCAGCCAAGTGCAGGGGGCGGTCTATGGCTACACCTTC. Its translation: CASSQVQGAVYGYTF.

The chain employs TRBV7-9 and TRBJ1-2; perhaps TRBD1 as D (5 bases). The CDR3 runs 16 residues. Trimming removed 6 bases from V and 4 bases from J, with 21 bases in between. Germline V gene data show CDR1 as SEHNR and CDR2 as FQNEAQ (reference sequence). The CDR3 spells CASSLNREPGGYGYTF. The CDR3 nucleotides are TGTGCCAGCAGTCTGAATCGGGAGCCCGGGGGCTATGGCTACACCTTC.

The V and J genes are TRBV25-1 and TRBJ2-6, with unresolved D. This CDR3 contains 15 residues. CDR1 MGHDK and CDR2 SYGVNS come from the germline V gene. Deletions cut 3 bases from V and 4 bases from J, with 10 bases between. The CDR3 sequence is CASSEVGAGANVLTF. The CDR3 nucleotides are TGTGCCAGCAGTGAGGTCGGTGCAGGGGCCAACGTCCTGACTTTC.

In nucleotides, the CDR3 is TGTGCCAGCAGGCAGGGGGCTTCCGGGGAGCTGTTTTTT. Translation gives CASRQGASGELFF. The chain carries TRBV9 and TRBJ2-2, with TRBD1 identical over 8 bases. CDR1 is SGDLS and CDR2 is YYNGEE in the germline V gene. The trim removed 5 bases at V and 6 bases at J, leaving 3 bases unmatched. The CDR3 runs to 13 residues. The complete variable domain, with remaining parts taken from reference TRBV9 and TRBJ2-2, reads DSGVTQTPKHLITATGQRVTLRCSPRSGDLSVYWYQQSLDQGLQFLIQYYNGEERAKGNILERFSAQQFPDLHSELNLSSLELGDSALYFCASRQGASGELFFGEGSRLTVL.

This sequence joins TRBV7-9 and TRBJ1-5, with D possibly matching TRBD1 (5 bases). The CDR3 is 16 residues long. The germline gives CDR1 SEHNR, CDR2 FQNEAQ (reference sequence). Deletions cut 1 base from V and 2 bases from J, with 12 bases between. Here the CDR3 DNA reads TGTGCCAGCAGCTTAGACGGGGGGGGAGGCAATCAGCCCCAGCATTTT. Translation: CASSLDGGGGNQPQHF.

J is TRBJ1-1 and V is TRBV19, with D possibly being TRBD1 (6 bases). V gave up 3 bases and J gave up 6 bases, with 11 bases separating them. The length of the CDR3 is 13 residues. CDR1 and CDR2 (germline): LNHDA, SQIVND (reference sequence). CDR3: CASSMMKGAEAFF. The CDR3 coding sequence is TGTGCCAGTAGTATGATGAAGGGGGCTGAAGCTTTCTTT. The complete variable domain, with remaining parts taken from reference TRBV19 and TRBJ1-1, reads DGGITQSPKYLFRKEGQNVTLSCEQNLNHDAMYWYRQDPGQGLRLIYYSQIVNDFQKGDIAEGYSVSREKKESFPLTVTSAQKNPTAFYLCASSMMKGAEAFFGQGTRLTVV.

The CDR3 DNA is TGCGCCAGCAGGGAGGAGAGCTACGAGCAGTACTTC. Translation: CASREESYEQYF. The V and J genes are TRBV5-1 and TRBJ2-7, with a possible D match to TRBD2 (5 bases). V was cut by 5 bases and J by 3 bases, with 9 bases left in between. Germline V gives CDR1 SGHRS, CDR2 YFSETQ. The CDR3 runs to 12 residues.

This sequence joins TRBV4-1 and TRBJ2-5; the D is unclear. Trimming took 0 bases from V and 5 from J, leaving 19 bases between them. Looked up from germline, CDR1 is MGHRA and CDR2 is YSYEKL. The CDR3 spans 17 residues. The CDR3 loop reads CASSQDRLVPAFETQYF. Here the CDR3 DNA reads TGCGCCAGCAGCCAAGATAGACTGGTCCCCGCCTTTGAGACCCAGTACTTC.

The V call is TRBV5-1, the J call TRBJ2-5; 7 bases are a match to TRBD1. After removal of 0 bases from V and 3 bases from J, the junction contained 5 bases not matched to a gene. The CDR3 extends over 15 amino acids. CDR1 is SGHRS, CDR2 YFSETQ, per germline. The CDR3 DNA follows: TGCGCCAGCAGCTTGGCCGGGACAGCGGAAGAGACCCAGTACTTC. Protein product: CASSLAGTAEETQYF. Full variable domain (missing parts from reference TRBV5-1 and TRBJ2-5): KAGVTQTPRYLIKTRGQQVTLSCSPISGHRSVSWYQQTPGQGLQFLFEYFSETQRNKGNFPGRFSGRQFSNSRSEMNVSTLELGDSALYLCASSLAGTAEETQYFGPGTRLLVL.

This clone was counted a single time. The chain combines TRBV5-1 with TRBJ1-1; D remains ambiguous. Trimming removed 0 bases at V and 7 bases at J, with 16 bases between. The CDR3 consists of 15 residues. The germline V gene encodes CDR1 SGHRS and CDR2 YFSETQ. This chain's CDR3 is CASSLAAGMQIEAFF. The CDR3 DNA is TGCGCCAGCAGCTTGGCAGCTGGGATGCAAATTGAAGCTTTCTTT. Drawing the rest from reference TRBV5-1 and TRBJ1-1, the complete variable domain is KAGVTQTPRYLIKTRGQQVTLSCSPISGHRSVSWYQQTPGQGLQFLFEYFSETQRNKGNFPGRFSGRQFSNSRSEMNVSTLELGDSALYLCASSLAAGMQIEAFFGQGTRLTVV.

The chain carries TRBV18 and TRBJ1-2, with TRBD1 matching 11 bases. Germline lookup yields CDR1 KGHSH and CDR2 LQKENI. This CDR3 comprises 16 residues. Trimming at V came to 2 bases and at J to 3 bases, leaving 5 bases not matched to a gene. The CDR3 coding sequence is TGTGCCAGCTCACCAGGGACAGGGGGACCCTACTATGGCTACACCTTC. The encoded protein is CASSPGTGGPYYGYTF.

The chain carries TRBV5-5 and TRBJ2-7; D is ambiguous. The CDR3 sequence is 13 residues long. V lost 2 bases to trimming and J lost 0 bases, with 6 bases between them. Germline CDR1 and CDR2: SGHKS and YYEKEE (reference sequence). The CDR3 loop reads CASSLGISYEQYF. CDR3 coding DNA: TGTGCCAGCAGCTTAGGAATCTCCTACGAGCAGTACTTC.

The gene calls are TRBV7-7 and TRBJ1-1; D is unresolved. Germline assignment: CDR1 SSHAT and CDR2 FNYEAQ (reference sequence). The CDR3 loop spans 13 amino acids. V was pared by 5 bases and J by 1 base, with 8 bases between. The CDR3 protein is CASSQTTNTEAFF. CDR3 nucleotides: TGTGCCAGCAGCCAAACAACGAACACTGAAGCTTTCTTT.

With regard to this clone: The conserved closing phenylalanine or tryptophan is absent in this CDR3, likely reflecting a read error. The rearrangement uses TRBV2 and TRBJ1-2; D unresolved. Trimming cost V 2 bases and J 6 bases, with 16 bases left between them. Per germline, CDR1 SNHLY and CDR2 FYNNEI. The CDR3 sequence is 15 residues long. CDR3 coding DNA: TGTGCCAGCAGTGAATGGGTCAGGCCTTCGGATGGCTACACCCTC. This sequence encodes CASSEWVRPSDGYTL.

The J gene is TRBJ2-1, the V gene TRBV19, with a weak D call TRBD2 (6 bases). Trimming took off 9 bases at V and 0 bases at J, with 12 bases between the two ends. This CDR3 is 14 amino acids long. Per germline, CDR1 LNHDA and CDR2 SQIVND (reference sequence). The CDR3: CASQGGNSYNEQFF. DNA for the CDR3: TGTGCCAGCCAAGGCGGGAACTCCTACAATGAGCAGTTCTTC.

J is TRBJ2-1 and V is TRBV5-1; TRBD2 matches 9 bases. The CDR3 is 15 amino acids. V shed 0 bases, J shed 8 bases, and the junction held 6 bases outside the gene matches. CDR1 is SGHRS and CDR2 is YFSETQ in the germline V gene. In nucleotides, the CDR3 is TGCGCCAGCAGCTTGGCTAGCGGGATCGTAGATGAGCAGTTCTTC. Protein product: CASSLASGIVDEQFF.

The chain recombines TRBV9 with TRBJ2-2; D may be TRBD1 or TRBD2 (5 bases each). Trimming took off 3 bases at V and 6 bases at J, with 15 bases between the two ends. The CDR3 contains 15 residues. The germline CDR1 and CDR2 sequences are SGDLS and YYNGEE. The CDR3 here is CASSAPGQGPGELFF. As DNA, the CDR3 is TGTGCCAGCAGCGCCCCGGGGCAGGGCCCCGGGGAGCTGTTTTTT.

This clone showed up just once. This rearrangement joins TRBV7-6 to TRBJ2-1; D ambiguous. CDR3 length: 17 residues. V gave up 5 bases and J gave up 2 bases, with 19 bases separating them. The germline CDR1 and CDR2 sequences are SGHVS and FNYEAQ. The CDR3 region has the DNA TGTGCCAGCAGCCCAAACCCCCGTGGGTTGACCTACAATGAGCAGTTCTTC. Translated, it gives CASSPNPRGLTYNEQFF.

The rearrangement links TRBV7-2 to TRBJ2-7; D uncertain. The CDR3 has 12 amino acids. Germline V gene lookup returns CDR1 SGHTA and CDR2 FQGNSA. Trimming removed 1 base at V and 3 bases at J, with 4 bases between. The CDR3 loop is CASSLDLYEQYF. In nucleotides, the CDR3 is TGTGCCAGCAGCTTAGATCTCTACGAGCAGTACTTC.

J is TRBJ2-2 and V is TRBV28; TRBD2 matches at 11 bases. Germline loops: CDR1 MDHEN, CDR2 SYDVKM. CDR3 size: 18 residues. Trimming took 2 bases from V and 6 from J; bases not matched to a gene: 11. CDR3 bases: TGTGCCAGCAGTTTAAGAAAGGATAGCGGGGGGGCGTCCGGGGAGCTGTTTTTT. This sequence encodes CASSLRKDSGGASGELFF.

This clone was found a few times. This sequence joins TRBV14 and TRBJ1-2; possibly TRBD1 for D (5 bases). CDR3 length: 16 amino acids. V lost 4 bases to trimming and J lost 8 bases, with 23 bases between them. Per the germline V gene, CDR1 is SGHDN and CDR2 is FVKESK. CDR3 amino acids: CASSPRETGFLRGYTF. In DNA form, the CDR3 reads TGTGCCAGCAGCCCCAGGGAGACGGGGTTCTTGCGAGGCTACACCTTC.

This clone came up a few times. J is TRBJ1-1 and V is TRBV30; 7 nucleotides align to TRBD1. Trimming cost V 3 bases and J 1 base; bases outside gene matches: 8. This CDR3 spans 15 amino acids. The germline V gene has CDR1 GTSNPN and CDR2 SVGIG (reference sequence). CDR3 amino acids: CAWSRDSGSNTEAFF. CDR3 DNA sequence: TGTGCCTGGAGCCGGGACAGCGGTTCGAACACTGAAGCTTTCTTT.

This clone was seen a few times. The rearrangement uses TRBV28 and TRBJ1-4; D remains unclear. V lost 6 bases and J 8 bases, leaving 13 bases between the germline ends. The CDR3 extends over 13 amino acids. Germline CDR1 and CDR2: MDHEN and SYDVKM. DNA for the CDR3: TGTGCCAGCAGCGATCCGGTCGGCGAAAAACTGTTTTTT. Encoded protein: CASSDPVGEKLFF.

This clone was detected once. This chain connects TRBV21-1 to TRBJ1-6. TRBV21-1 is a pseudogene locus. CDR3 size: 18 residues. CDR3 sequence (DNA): TGTGCCAGCAGCAAATGGGACCGGAAAAGCTCCTATAATTCACCCCTCCACTTT. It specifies CASSKWDRKSSYNSPLHF.

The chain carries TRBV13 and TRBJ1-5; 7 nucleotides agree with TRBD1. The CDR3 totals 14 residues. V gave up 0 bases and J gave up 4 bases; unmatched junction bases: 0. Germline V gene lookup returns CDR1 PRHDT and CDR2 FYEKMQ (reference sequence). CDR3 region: CASSLGDRNQPQHF. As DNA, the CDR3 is TGTGCCAGCAGCTTAGGGGACAGGAATCAGCCCCAGCATTTT.